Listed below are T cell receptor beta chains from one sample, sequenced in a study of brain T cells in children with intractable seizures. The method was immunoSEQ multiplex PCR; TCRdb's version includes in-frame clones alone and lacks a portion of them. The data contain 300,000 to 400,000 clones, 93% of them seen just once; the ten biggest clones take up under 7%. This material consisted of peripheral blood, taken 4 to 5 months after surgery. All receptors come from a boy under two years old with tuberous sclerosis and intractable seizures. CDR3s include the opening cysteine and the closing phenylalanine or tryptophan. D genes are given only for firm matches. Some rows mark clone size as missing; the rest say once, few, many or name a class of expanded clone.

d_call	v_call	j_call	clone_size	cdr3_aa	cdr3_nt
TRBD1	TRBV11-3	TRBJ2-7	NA	CASSLDLLGQGELEQYF	TGTGCCAGCAGCTTAGATTTGCTGGGACAGGGGGAACTCGAGCAGTACTTC
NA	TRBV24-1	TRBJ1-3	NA	CATSDYQIISRENSGNTIYF	TGTGCCACCAGTGATTACCAGATTATTAGTCGGGAAAACTCTGGAAACACCATATATTTT
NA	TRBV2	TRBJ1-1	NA	CARPAPEAFF	TGTGCCAGACCAGCTCCTGAAGCTTTCTTT
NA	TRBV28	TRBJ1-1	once	CASRDPAMNTEAFF	TGTGCCAGCCGGGACCCAGCCATGAACACTGAAGCTTTCTTT
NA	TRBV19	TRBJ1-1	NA	CASRGASYTEAFF	TGTGCCAGTAGGGGCGCATCTTACACTGAAGCTTTCTTT
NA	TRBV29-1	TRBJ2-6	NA	CSAVGHETSGANVLTF	TGCAGCGCGGTCGGGCATGAGACCTCTGGGGCCAACGTCCTGACTTTC
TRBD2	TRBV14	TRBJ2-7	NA	CASSFLPSLAGDHEQYF	TGTGCCAGCAGCTTCCTCCCTTCACTAGCGGGAGACCACGAGCAGTACTTC
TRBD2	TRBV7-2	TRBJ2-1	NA	CASSLAGTSGRVGFF	TGTGCCAGCAGCTTAGCCGGGACTAGCGGGAGGGTGGGGTTCTTC
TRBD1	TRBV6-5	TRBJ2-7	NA	CASRGDSWAPHEQYF	TGTGCCAGCAGGGGGGACAGCTGGGCCCCCCACGAGCAGTACTTC
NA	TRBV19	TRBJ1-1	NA	CASSILNTEAFF	TGTGCCAGTAGTATTTTGAACACTGAAGCTTTCTTT
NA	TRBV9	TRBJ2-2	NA	CASSPRPGGELFF	TGTGCCAGCAGCCCCCGACCGGGCGGGGAGCTGTTTTTT
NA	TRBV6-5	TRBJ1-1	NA	CASSSTGRNTEAFF	TGTGCCAGCAGTTCCACAGGGAGGAACACTGAAGCTTTCTTT
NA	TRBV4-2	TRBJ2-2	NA	CASSQVLGTGELFF	TGTGCCAGCAGCCAAGTTCTGGGCACCGGGGAGCTGTTTTTT
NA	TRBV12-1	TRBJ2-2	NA	CASSFHRRFSAGELFF	TGTGCCAGCAGCTTCCACCGGCGCTTTTCCGCCGGGGAGCTGTTTTTT
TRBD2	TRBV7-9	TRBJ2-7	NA	CASSLGSGSFSYEQYF	TGTGCCAGCAGCTTAGGGAGCGGGAGTTTCTCCTACGAGCAGTACTTC
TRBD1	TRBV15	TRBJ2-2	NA	CATSRSLGVGGSGELFF	TGTGCCACCAGCAGGTCTTTAGGGGTAGGGGGCTCCGGGGAGCTGTTTTTT
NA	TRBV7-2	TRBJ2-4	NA	CASSFYIGLLKDKNIQYF	TGTGCCAGCAGCTTCTACATCGGTCTGCTAAAGGACAAAAACATTCAGTACTTC
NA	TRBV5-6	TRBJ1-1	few	CASSLVGQLNRAFF	TGTGCCAGCAGCTTGGTCGGGCAGCTTAACAGAGCTTTCTTT
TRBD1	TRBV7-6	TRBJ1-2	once	CASSPTGTGRFGYTF	TGTGCCAGCAGCCCAACCGGGACAGGCAGATTCGGCTACACCTTC
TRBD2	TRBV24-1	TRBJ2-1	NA	CATSADTPGLRQFF	TGTGCCACCAGTGCTGACACACCGGGACTAAGACAGTTCTTC
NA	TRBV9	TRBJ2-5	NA	CASSDPIQETQYF	TGTGCCAGCAGCGACCCGATACAAGAGACCCAGTACTTC
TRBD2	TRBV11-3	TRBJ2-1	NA	CASRSHTREGRGEQFF	TGTGCCAGCAGATCCCACACGCGGGAGGGCCGAGGTGAGCAGTTCTTC
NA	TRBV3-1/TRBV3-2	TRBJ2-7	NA	CASSGRGMYEQYF	TGTGCCAGCAGTGGCAGGGGCATGTACGAGCAGTACTTC
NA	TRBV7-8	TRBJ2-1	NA	CASSPRIIAEDNEQFF	TGTGCCAGCAGCCCCCGAATCATAGCGGAAGACAATGAGCAGTTCTTC
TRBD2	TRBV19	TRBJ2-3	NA	CANSPTSGSCGTDTQYF	TGTGCCAATAGTCCAACTAGCGGGAGTTGCGGCACAGATACGCAGTATTTT
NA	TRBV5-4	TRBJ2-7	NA	CASSGGQGDEQYF	TGTGCCAGCAGCGGGGGGCAGGGCGACGAGCAGTACTTC
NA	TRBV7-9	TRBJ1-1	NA	CASSLAAAAGEAFF	TGTGCCAGCAGCTTAGCGGCGGCAGCTGGGGAAGCTTTCTTT
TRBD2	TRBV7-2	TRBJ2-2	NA	CASSFSGRAGELFF	TGTGCCAGCAGCTTTAGCGGGAGGGCCGGGGAGCTGTTTTTT